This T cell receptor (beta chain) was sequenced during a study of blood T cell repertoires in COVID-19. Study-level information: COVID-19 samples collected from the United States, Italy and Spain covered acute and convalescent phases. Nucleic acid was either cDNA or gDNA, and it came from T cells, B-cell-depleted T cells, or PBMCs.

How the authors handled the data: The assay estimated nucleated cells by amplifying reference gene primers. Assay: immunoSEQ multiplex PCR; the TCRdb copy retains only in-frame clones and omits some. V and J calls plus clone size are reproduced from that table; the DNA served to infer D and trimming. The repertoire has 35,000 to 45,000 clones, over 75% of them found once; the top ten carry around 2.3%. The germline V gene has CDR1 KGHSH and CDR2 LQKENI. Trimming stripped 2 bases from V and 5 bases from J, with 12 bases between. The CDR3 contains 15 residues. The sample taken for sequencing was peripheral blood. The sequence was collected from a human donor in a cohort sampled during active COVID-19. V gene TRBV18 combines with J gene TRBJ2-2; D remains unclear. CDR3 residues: CASSPFPVATGELFF. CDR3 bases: TGTGCCAGCTCACCATTTCCCGTCGCGACCGGGGAGCTGTTTTTT.